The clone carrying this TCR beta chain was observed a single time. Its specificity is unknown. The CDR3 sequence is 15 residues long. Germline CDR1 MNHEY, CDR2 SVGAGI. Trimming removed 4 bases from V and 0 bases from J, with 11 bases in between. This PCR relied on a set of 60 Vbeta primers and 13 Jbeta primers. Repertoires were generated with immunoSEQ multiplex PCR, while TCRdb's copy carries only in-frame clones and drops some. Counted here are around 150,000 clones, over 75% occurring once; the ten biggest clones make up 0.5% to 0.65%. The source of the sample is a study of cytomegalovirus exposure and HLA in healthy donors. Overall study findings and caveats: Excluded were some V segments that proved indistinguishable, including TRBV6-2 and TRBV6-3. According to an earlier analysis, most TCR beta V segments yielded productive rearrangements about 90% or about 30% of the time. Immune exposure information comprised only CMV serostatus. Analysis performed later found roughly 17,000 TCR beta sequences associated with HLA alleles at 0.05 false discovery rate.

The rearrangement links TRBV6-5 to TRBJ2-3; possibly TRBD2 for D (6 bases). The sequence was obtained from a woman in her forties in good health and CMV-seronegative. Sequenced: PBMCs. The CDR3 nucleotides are TGTGCCAGCAGTTTTAGCGGACTTAGCACAGATACGCAGTATTTT. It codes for CASSFSGLSTDTQYF.